The clone carrying this TCR beta chain appeared a few times. This record comes from a study of graft-versus-host responses after intestinal transplantation. The study's findings and limits: After transplant, early declines in HvG clones were associated with peak levels of circulating GvH clones. The study found high graft-versus-host to host-versus-graft clonal ratios in allografts of patients with graft-donor T cell macrochimerism.

Approximately 200,000 CFSE-labeled responder cells were plated with approximately 200,000 irradiated, violet-dye-labeled stimulator cells. Sorted cells were CFSE-low CD3+CD4+ or CD3+CD8+ proliferating responders. The CDR3 is 18 amino acids. V lost 0 bases and J lost 5, with 21 bases in between. Per the germline V gene, CDR1 is SGHDN and CDR2 is FVKESK. Sequencing used immunoSEQ multiplex PCR; TCRdb keeps in-frame clones, though not all of them. The data contain about 20,000 clones, roughly 40% of them singletons. Source: alloreactive CD4+ T cells from a mixed lymphocyte reaction culture, taken before intestinal transplant. Subset denoted: CFSE-low proliferating T cells sorted from approximately 6-day pre-transplant mixed lymphocyte reaction (GvH or HvG direction). The V call is TRBV14, the J call TRBJ2-3; D unresolved. The sequence was collected from a human patient who received an intestinal transplant. CDR3 coding DNA: TGTGCCAGCAGCCAAGAAAGGGTTAGGGCATCACGGGTAGATACGCAGTATTTT. Protein: CASSQERVRASRVDTQYF.